One and the same sample provided the 7 T cell receptor beta chains below, sequenced in a study of Tregs in tolerant kidney transplant recipients (dated by TCRdb to the late 2010s). Libraries were made using the immunoSEQ multiplex PCR assay. TCRdb carries this immuneACCESS record with in-frame sequences only. Its versions omit some clonotypes, under half of them owing to an unresolved V gene in the studies checked, with the rest unexplained. This sample gives 60,000 or so clones in total; 83% of them show up just once. 4% to 6.5% of the sample lies in the top ten. The sequencing input was CD4+ T cells from blood. These receptors all stem from a human donor in good health.

This clone was picked up a small number of times. The chain carries TRBV10-3 and TRBJ2-5; D is uncertain. Trimming pared 7 bases from V and 1 base from J, leaving 7 bases between. The V gene's germline CDR1 is ENHRY and CDR2 SYGVKD. CDR3 size: 12 residues. As DNA, the CDR3 is TGTGCCATCACGGACGGCCAAGAGACCCAGTACTTC. Amino acid sequence: CAITDGQETQYF.

This clone has a single count. The chain has TRBV6-5 and TRBJ2-2; 8 bases fit TRBD1. Germline V CDR1 and CDR2: MNHEY, SVGAGI. The V segment lost 2 bases and the J segment 4 bases; nucleotides outside the gene matches: 6. CDR3 length: 16 amino acids. The CDR3 spells CASSYHRGRITGELFF. DNA of the CDR3: TGTGCCAGCAGTTACCACAGGGGGAGGATCACCGGGGAGCTGTTTTTT.

This clone was found a few times. The rearrangement links TRBV7-3 to TRBJ2-7, with TRBD2 matching over 9 bases. Germline lookup yields CDR1 SGHTA and CDR2 FQGTGA. CDR3 size: 14 residues. V lost 5 bases and J lost 5; bases outside the gene matches: 7. The CDR3 loop is CASSLTGTSHEQYF. The CDR3, as DNA: TGTGCCAGCAGCCTCACCGGGACTAGCCACGAGCAGTACTTC.

The chain recombines TRBV6-5 with TRBJ2-7; the match to TRBD1 covers 8 bases. The CDR3 spans 14 residues. From germline, CDR1 is MNHEY and CDR2 SVGAGI. V shed 3 bases, J shed 6 bases, and the junction held 7 bases outside the gene matches. The CDR3 nucleotides are TGTGCCAGCAGTTATGGGACAGGAGTTTGCGAGCAGTACTTC. It translates to CASSYGTGVCEQYF.

J is TRBJ1-3 and V is TRBV19; D may be TRBD1 (6 bases). V lost 6 bases and J lost 4, with 16 bases in between. CDR3 length: 15 amino acids. CDR1 is LNHDA, CDR2 SQIVND, per germline (reference sequence). Here the CDR3 reads CASSPTGLEGNTIYF. The CDR3 coding sequence is TGTGCCAGTAGCCCGACAGGTCTGGAGGGAAACACCATATATTTT.

The CDR3 protein is CASSPRSADQPQHF. The CDR3 DNA is TGTGCCAGCTCACCACGGTCGGCGGATCAGCCCCAGCATTTT. V gene TRBV18 combines with J gene TRBJ1-5; D remains unclear. Germline V gene sequence: CDR1 KGHSH, CDR2 LQKENI. Trimming cost V 1 base and J 5 bases, with 9 bases left between them. The CDR3 runs to 14 residues.

This chain uses TRBV19 with TRBJ1-5; tentative D call: TRBD1 (6 bases). The CDR3 spans 16 residues. Trimming took off 2 bases at V and 0 bases at J, with 11 bases between the two ends. The germline gives CDR1 LNHDA, CDR2 SQIVND (reference sequence). In DNA form, the CDR3 reads TGTGCCAGTAGTATACGGCAGGGGCATAGCAATCAGCCCCAGCATTTT. This translates into CASSIRQGHSNQPQHF.